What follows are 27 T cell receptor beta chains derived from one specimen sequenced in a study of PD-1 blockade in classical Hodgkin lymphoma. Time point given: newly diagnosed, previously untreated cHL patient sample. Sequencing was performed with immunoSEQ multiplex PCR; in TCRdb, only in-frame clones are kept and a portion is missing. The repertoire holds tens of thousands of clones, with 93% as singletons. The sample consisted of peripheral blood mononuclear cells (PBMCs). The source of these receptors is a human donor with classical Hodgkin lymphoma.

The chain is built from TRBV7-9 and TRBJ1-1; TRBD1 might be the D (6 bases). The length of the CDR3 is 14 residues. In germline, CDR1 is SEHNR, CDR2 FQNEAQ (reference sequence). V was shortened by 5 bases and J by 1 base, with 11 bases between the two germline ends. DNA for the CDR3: TGTGCCAGCAGCCCCGGGACACAGAACACTGAAGCTTTCTTT. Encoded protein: CASSPGTQNTEAFF.

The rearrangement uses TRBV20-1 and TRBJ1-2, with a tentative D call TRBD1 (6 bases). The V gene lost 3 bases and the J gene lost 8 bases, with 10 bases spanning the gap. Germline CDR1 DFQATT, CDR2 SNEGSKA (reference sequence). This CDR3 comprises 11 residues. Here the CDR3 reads CSASVRGGYTF. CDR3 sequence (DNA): TGCAGTGCTAGTGTCAGGGGCGGCTACACCTTC.

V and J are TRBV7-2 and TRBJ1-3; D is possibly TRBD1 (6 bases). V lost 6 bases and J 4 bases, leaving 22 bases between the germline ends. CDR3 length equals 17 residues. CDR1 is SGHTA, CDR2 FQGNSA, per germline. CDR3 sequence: CASSPIDRDTRGNTIYF. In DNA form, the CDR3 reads TGTGCCAGCAGTCCCATAGACCGGGACACGAGGGGAAACACCATATATTTT.

CDR3 sequence: CASSAPLGQGNTEAFF. Written as DNA, the CDR3 is TGTGCCAGCAGCGCCCCCTTGGGCCAGGGAAACACTGAAGCTTTCTTT. V and J are TRBV7-9 and TRBJ1-1; weak D call: TRBD1 (5 bases). Trimming removed 5 bases at V and 2 bases at J, with 18 bases between. Per the germline V gene, CDR1 is SEHNR and CDR2 is FQNEAQ (reference sequence). This CDR3 region has 16 residues. Supplemented by reference TRBV7-9 and TRBJ1-1, the full variable domain reads DTGVSQNPRHKITKRGQNVTFRCDPISEHNRLYWYRQTLGQGPEFLTYFQNEAQLEKSRLLSDRFSAERPKGSFSTLEIQRTEQGDSAMYLCASSAPLGQGNTEAFFGQGTRLTVV.

The CDR3 is CASSLGGVEQYF. The CDR3 nucleotides read TGTGCCAGCAGCTTAGGAGGGGTAGAGCAGTACTTC. This chain joins TRBV11-2 and TRBJ2-7; D tentatively reads TRBD1 or TRBD2 (5 bases each). This CDR3 has 12 residues. CDR1 SGHAT and CDR2 FQNNGV come from the germline V gene. V was shortened by 1 base and J by 7 bases, with 8 bases between the two germline ends.

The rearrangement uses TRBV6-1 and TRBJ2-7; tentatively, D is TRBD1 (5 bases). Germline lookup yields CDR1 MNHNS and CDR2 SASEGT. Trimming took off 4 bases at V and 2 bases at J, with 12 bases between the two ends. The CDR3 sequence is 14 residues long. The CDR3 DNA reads TGTGCCAGCAGTGGAACAGGCGAGACCTACGAGCAGTACTTC. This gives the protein CASSGTGETYEQYF.

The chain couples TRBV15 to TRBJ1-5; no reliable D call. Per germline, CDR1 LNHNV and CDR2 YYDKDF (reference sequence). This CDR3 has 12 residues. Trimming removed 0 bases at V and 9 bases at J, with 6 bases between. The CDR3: CATSRDPWPQHF. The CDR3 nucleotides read TGTGCCACCAGCAGAGATCCTTGGCCCCAGCATTTT.

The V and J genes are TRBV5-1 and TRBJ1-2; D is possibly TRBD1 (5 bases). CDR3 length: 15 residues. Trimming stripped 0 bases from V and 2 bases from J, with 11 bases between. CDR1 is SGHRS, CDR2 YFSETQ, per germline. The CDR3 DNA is TGCGCCAGCAGCTTGGAGGCCAGGGCGAACTATGGCTACACCTTC. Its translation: CASSLEARANYGYTF.

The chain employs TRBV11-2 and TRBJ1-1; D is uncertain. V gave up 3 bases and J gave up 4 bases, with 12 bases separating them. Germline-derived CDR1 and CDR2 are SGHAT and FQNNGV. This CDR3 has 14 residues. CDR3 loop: CASSLVGPSTEAFF. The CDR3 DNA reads TGTGCCAGCAGCTTGGTCGGCCCTTCCACTGAAGCTTTCTTT.

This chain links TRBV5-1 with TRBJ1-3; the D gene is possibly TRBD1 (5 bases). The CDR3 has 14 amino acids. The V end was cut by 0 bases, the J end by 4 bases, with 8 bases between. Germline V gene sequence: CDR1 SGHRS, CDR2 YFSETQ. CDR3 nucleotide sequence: TGCGCCAGCAGCTTGGCAGGGTACGGAAACACCATATATTTT. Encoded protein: CASSLAGYGNTIYF.

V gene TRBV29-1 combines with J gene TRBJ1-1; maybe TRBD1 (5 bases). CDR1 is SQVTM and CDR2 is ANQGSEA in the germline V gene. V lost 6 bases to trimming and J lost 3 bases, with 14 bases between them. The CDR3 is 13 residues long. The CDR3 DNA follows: TGCAGCGTCTGCGACAGTCGGGACACTGAAGCTTTCTTT. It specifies CSVCDSRDTEAFF.

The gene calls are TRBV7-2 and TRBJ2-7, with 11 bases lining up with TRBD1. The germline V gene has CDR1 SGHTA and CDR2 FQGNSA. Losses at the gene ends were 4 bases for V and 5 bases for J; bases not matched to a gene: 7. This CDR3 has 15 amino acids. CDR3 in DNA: TGTGCCAGCAGCTCCTCCCGGGACAGGGGGGACGAGCAGTACTTC. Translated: CASSSSRDRGDEQYF.

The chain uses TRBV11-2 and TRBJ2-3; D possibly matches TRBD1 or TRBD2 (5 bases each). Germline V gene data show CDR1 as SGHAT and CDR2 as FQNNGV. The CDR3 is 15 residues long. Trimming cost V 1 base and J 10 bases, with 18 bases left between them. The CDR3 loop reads CASSLGVGEGTPQYF. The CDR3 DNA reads TGTGCCAGCAGCTTAGGAGTGGGAGAGGGGACCCCGCAGTATTTT.

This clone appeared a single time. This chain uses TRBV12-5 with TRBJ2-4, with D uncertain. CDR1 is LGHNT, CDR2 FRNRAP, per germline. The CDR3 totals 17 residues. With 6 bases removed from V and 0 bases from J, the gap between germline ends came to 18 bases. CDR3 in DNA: TGTGCTAGTGGCCCGGGTTCGGAAAGTCTAGCCAAAAACATTCAGTACTTC. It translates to CASGPGSESLAKNIQYF.

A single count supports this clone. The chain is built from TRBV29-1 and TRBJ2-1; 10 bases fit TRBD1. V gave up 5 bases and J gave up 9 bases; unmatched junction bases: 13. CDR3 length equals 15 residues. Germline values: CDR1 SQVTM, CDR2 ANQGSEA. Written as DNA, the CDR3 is TGCAGCGTTCCTGACAGGGGGCTCCTCGGGAGTGAGCAGTTCTTC. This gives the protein CSVPDRGLLGSEQFF.

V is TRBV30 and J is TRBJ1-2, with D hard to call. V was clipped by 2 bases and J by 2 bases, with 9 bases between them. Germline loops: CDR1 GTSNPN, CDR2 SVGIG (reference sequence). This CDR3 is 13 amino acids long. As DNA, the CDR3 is TGTGCCTGGAGTCCCACGACCAACTATGGCTACACCTTC. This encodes CAWSPTTNYGYTF.

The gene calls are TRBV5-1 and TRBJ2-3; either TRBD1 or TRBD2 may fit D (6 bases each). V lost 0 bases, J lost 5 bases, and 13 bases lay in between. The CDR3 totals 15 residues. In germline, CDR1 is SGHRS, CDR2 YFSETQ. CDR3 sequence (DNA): TGCGCCAGCAGCTTGGAGGGGGGCCGGGGAGATACGCAGTATTTT. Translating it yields CASSLEGGRGDTQYF.

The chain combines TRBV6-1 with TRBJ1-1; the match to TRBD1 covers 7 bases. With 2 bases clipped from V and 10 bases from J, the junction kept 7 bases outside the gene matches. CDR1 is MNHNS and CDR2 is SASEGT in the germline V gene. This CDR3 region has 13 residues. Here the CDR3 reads CASSERTGAVAFF. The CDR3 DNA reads TGTGCCAGCAGTGAACGAACAGGGGCGGTAGCTTTCTTT.

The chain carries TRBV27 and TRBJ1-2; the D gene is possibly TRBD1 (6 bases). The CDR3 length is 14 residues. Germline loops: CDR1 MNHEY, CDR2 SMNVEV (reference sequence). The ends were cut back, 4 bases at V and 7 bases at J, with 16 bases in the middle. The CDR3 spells CASSSNPGALGYTF. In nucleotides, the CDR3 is TGTGCCAGCAGTTCAAATCCGGGGGCGCTTGGCTACACCTTC.

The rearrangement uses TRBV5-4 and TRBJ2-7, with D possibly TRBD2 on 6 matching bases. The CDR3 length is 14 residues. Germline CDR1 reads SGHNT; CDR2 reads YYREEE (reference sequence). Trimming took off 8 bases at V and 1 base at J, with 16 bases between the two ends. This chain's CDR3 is CASRGDLGSYEQYF. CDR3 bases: TGTGCCAGTCGAGGGGACTTAGGGTCCTACGAGCAGTACTTC.

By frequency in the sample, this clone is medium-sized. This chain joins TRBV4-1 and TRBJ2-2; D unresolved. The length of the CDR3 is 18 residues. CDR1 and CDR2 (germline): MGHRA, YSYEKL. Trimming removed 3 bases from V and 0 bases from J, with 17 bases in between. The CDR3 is CASSHPPKRAANTGELFF. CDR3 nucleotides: TGCGCCAGCAGCCACCCACCTAAACGGGCCGCGAACACCGGGGAGCTGTTTTTT.

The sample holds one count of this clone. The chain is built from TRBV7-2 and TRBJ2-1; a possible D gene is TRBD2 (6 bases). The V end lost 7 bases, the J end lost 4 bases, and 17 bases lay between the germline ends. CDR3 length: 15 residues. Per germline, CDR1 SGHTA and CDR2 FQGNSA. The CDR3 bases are TGTGCCAGCACCCAAGCGGGTCAGATATACAATGAGCAGTTCTTC. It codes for CASTQAGQIYNEQFF.

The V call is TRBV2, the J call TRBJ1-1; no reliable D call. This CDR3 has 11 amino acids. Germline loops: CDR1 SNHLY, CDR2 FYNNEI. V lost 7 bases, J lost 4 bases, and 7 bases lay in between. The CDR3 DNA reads TGTGCCAGCATAGTGGGCACTGAAGCTTTCTTT. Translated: CASIVGTEAFF.

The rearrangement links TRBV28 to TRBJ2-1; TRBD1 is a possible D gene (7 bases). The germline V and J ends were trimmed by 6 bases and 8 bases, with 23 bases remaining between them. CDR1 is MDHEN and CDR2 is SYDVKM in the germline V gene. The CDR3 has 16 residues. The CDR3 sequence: CASSLAGTVPGDEQFF. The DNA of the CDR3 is TGTGCCAGCAGCCTCGCCGGGACAGTGCCGGGGGATGAGCAGTTCTTC.

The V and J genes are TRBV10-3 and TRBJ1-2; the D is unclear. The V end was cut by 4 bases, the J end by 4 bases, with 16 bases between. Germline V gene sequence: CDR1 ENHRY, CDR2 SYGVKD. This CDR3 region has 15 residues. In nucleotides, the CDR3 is TGTGCCATCAGTGGGGCCCAAAGCGGGTTCTATGGCTACACCTTC. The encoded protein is CAISGAQSGFYGYTF.

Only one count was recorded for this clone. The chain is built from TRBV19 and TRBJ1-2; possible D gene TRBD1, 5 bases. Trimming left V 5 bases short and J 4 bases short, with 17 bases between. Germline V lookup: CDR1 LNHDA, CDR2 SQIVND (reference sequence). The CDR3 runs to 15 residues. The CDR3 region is CASSSIITGTYGYTF. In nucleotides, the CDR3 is TGTGCCAGTAGTTCCATCATAACCGGGACCTATGGCTACACCTTC.

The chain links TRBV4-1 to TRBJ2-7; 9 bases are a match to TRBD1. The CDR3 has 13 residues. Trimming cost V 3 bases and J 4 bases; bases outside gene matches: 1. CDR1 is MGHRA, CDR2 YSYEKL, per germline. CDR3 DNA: TGCGCCAGCAGCCATGGGACAGGGTACGAGCAGTACTTC. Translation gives CASSHGTGYEQYF.